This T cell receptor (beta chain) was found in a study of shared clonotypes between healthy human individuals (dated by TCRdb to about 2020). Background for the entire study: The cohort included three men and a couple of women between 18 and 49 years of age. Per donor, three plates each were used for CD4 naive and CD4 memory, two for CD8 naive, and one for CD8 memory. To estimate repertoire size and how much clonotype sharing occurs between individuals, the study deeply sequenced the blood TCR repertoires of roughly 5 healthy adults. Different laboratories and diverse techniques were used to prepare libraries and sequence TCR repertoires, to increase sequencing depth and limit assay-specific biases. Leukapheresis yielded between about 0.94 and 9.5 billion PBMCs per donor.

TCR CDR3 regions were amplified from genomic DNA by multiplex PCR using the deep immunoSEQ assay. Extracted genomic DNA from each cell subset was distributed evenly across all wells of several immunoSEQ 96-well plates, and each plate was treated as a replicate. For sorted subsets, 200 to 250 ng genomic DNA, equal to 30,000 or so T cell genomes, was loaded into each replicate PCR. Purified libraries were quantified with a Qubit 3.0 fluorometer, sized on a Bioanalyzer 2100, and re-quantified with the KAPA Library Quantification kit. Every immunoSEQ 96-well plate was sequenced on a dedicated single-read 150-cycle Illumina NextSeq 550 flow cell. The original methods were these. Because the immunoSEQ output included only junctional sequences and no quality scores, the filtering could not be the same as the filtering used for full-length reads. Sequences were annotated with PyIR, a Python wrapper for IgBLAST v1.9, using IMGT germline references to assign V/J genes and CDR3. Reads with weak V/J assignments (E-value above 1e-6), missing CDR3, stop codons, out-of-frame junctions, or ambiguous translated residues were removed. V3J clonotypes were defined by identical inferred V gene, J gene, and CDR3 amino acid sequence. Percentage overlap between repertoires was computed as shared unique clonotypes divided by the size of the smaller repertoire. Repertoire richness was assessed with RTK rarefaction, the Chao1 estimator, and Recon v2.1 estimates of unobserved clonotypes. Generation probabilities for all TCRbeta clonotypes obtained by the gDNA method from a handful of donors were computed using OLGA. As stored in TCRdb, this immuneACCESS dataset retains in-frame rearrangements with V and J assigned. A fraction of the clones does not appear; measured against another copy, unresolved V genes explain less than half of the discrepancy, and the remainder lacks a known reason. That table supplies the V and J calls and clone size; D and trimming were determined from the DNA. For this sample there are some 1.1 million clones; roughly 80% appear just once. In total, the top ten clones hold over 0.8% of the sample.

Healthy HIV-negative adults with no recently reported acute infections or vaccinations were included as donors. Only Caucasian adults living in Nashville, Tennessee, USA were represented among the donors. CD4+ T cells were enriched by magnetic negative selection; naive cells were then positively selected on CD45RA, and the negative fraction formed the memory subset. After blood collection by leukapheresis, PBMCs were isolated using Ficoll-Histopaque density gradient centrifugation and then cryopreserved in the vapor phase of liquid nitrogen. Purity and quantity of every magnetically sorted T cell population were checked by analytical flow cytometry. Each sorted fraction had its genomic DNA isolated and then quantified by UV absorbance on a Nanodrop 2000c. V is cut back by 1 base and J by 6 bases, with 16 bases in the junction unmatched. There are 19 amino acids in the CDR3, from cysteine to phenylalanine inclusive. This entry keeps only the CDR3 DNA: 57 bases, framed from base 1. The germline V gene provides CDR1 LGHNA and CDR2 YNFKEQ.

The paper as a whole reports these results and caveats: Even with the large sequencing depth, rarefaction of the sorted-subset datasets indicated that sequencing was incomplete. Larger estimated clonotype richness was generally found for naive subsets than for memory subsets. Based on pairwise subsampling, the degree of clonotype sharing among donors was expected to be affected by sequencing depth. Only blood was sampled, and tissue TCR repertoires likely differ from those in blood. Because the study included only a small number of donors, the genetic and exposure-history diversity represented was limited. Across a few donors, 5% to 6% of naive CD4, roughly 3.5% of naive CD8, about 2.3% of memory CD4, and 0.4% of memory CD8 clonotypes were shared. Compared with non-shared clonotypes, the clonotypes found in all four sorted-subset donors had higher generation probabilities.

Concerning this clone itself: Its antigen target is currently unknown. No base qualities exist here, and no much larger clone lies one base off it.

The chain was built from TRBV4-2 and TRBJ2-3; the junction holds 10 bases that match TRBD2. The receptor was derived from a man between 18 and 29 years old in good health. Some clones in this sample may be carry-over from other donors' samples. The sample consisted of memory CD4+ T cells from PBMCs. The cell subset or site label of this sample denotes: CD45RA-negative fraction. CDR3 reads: CASSQVPLTSGAAMDTQYF. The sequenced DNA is TGTGCCAGCAGCCAAGTACCCCTCACTAGCGGGGCCGCCATGGATACGCAGTATTTT.